This T cell receptor beta chain is drawn from a study of OX40 agonist ivuxolimab in advanced cancers. About the full investigation: Ivuxolimab, which targeted the costimulatory receptor OX40 (CD134), was an agonistic, fully human IgG2 monoclonal antibody. Prior anti-PD-1, anti-PD-L1 or anti-CTLA-4 therapy was permitted, and about two fifths of dose-escalation patients had received checkpoint inhibitors. In the dose-escalation cohort, about four fifths of patients were male, and the mean age was around 60 years with a range of about 20 to 80. Peripheral TCRbeta sequencing aimed to test whether ivuxolimab altered TCR sequence diversity and caused clonal T-cell expansion. Partial responses were achieved by three dose-escalation patients, of whom one had hepatocellular carcinoma and two had cutaneous melanoma. Intravenous ivuxolimab was administered to patients every 2 weeks at six dose levels: 0.01, 0.1, 0.3, 1.5, 3 and 10 mg/kg. The monotherapy dose-escalation portion (N of about 47 patients) of the phase I ivuxolimab trial is reported in the paper. Of the roughly 51 patients in dose escalation, about 20 had hepatocellular carcinoma, some 15 had melanoma, 9 had renal cell carcinoma and 9 had head and neck cancer.

CDR1 and CDR2 were assigned from the germline V gene as SGHAT and FQNNGV. The CDR3 has 13 amino acids, counting the end cysteine and phenylalanine. Here the CDR3 DNA is all that survives: 39 bases in frame from base 1. V is cut by 5 bases and J by 9 bases, and the space between the germline ends is 14 bases. Patients with a history of autoimmune disease or receiving systemic immunosuppression were excluded from the trial. In every dose cohort, peripheral blood was drawn for TCR sequencing at baseline, cycle 4 day 1, and cycle 7 day 1. Samples came from an open-label, multicenter, first-in-human phase I dose-escalation trial of ivuxolimab. Adults with locally advanced or metastatic head and neck squamous cell, hepatocellular, melanoma or renal cell carcinoma were enrolled in the trial. Before TCR sequencing, CD4+ and CD8+ T cells were separately sorted from peripheral blood. This clone was seen only once. Its target antigen remains unknown. The input lacks base qualities; no much larger clone sits a single base away.

Study-wide conclusions, independent of this receptor: Clonal expansion of both CD4+ and CD8+ blood T cells was observed from baseline to week 6 at doses 0.1 to 3.0 mg/kg. In the 0.1-3.0 mg/kg groups, partial responders had among the lowest normalized peripheral clonal expansion, particularly in CD8+ T cells. After ivuxolimab, expanded clones were on average more numerous among CD8+ T cells than among CD4+ T cells. The antigen specificity of the clonally expanded peripheral T cells was not determined. Low levels of normalized T-cell clonal expansion were also shown by some nonresponding patients.

For sequencing of the TCRbeta CDR3 region, genomic DNA was extracted from the sorted cells. The immunoSEQ Assay was used to sequence the TCRbeta CDR3 regions. TCRdb limited this immuneACCESS table to in-frame rearrangements with V and J called. A share of clones is missing; checked studies link under half to unresolved V genes, and the rest is unexplained. For this sample there are tens of thousands of clones; 85% to 90% appear just once. Of the sample, around 6.5% is held by the ten largest clones. This TCR came from an adult with an advanced solid tumor such as melanoma, head and neck, liver or kidney cancer. The chain links TRBV11-2 with TRBJ2-1; the D gene is perhaps TRBD1, from 8 matching bases. The sequences come from CD4+ or CD8+ T cells sorted from blood, collected in a trial of the OX40 agonist ivuxolimab. CDR3 protein: CASSPTGEGEQFF. The nucleotides read TGTGCCAGCAGCCCGACAGGGGAGGGTGAGCAGTTCTTC.